A selection of T cell receptor beta chains follows, all from one sample in a study of shared clonotypes between healthy human individuals. Here immunoSEQ multiplex PCR was the method, and the copy in TCRdb shows in-frame clones only, minus some. The sample records 2 million to 2.5 million clones, roughly 92% being singletons. Sequenced input: naive CD4+ T cells from PBMCs. Source of these receptors: a man in his late teens or twenties in good health. Some clones in this sample may be carry-over from other donors' samples. The CDR3 runs from the conserved cysteine through the conserved F or W. A D gene is named only where the DNA matches it firmly. The size entry is marked missing in some rows and otherwise reads once, few, many or a size class.

v_call,d_call,cdr3_length,j_call,clone_size,cdr3_aa,cdr3_nt
TRBV4-2,NA,13,TRBJ2-1,NA,CASSQKNYNEQFF,TGTGCCAGCAGCCAAAAAAACTACAATGAGCAGTTCTTC
TRBV5-1,TRBD2,17,TRBJ2-5,NA,CASSLPGLAGRQETQYF,TGCGCCAGCAGCTTACCGGGACTAGCGGGACGACAGGAGACCCAGTACTTC
TRBV9,NA,18,TRBJ2-6,NA,CASSVDGRLSSGANVLTF,TGTGCCAGCAGCGTAGATGGCAGATTAAGCTCTGGGGCCAACGTCCTGACTTTC
TRBV28,TRBD2,15,TRBJ2-3,NA,CASSTRGLAGDTQYF,TGTGCCAGCAGTACCCGAGGACTAGCGGGAGATACGCAGTATTTT
TRBV5-1,NA,14,TRBJ2-5,NA,CASSLKTPGETQYF,TGCGCCAGCAGCTTAAAAACGCCGGGGGAGACCCAGTACTTC
TRBV7-9,TRBD1,16,TRBJ1-5,NA,CASSPGQGAGNQPQHF,TGTGCCAGCAGCCCCGGACAGGGGGCCGGGAATCAGCCCCAGCATTTT
TRBV6-4,TRBD1,17,TRBJ2-2,NA,CASSPSRGPRNTGELFF,TGTGCCAGCAGTCCTTCCAGGGGGCCGAGAAACACCGGGGAGCTGTTTTTT
TRBV7-9,NA,16,TRBJ1-3,NA,CASSPGGQSSGNTIYF,TGTGCCAGCAGCCCTGGAGGGCAGAGCTCTGGAAACACCATATATTTT
TRBV9,TRBD2,12,TRBJ2-1,NA,CASSVEAGEQFF,TGTGCCAGCAGCGTAGAAGCGGGGGAGCAGTTCTTC
TRBV10-3,NA,13,TRBJ2-3,once,CAISREATDTQYF,TGTGCCATCAGCCGGGAAGCCACAGATACGCAGTATTTT
TRBV7-8,NA,15,TRBJ2-7,NA,CASSSPGRSSYEQYF,TGTGCCAGCAGCTCACCGGGCCGCAGCTCCTACGAGCAGTACTTC
TRBV7-3,TRBD2,15,TRBJ2-4,NA,CASSLGTSGKNIQYF,TGTGCCAGCAGCCTTGGGACTAGCGGAAAAAACATTCAGTACTTC
TRBV9,NA,13,TRBJ1-1,NA,CASSEEWGTEAFF,TGTGCCAGCAGCGAAGAGTGGGGCACTGAAGCTTTCTTT
TRBV28,TRBD1,16,TRBJ1-1,NA,CASSPSWTGGASGAFF,TGTGCCAGCAGTCCATCCTGGACAGGGGGCGCTTCTGGTGCTTTCTTT
TRBV14,TRBD1,16,TRBJ2-7,NA,CASSQYGTGSSYEQYF,TGTGCCAGCAGCCAATATGGGACAGGGAGCTCCTACGAGCAGTACTTC
TRBV4-1,NA,12,TRBJ1-2,few,CASEGQGGGYTF,TGCGCCAGTGAGGGGCAGGGAGGAGGCTACACCTTC
TRBV27,TRBD2,16,TRBJ2-7,NA,CASSLAGLLSSYEQYF,TGTGCCAGCAGCCTAGCGGGACTTTTGTCGAGCTACGAGCAGTACTTC
TRBV7-8,NA,13,TRBJ1-4,NA,CASSLDEGTKLFF,TGTGCCAGCAGCTTAGATGAGGGTACAAAACTGTTTTTT
TRBV28,NA,14,TRBJ1-2,NA,CASSLSGGVGGYTF,TGTGCCAGCAGTTTATCCGGGGGGGTTGGTGGCTACACCTTC
TRBV28,TRBD1,15,TRBJ2-3,NA,CASSIRTGGTDTQYF,TGTGCCAGCAGTATCCGGACAGGGGGTACAGATACGCAGTATTTT
TRBV6-5,NA,16,TRBJ2-7,NA,CASSYSGLPSSYEQYF,TGTGCCAGCAGTTACTCCGGATTACCCAGCTCCTACGAGCAGTACTTC
TRBV5-4,NA,16,TRBJ2-7,NA,CASSFGVGESPYEQYF,TGTGCCAGCAGTTTCGGGGTAGGCGAATCTCCCTACGAGCAGTACTTC
TRBV4-3,NA,17,TRBJ2-1,NA,CASSRQLAITAYNEQFF,TGCGCCAGCAGCCGACAGCTAGCGATAACCGCCTACAATGAGCAGTTCTTC
TRBV11-2,TRBD2,16,TRBJ2-5,NA,CASSLAGGVRGETQYF,TGTGCCAGCAGCCTAGCGGGAGGGGTCAGGGGAGAGACCCAGTACTTC
TRBV4-2,TRBD2,16,TRBJ2-7,NA,CASSLLLAGGPGEQYF,TGTGCCAGCAGCCTCTTACTAGCGGGAGGGCCTGGGGAGCAGTACTTC
TRBV9,NA,16,TRBJ1-4,NA,CASSPGRGSGREKLFF,TGTGCCAGCAGCCCCGGTAGAGGGAGCGGACGGGAAAAACTGTTTTTT
TRBV6-6,TRBD1,15,TRBJ2-5,NA,CASSPPGGPQETQYF,TGTGCCAGCAGTCCACCAGGGGGTCCCCAAGAGACCCAGTACTTC
TRBV30,TRBD1,14,TRBJ1-5,NA,CAWSADRGYQPQHF,TGTGCCTGGAGTGCTGACAGGGGGTATCAGCCCCAGCATTTT
TRBV5-1,NA,14,TRBJ1-2,NA,CASSPGGGNYGYTF,TGCGCCAGCAGCCCCGGTGGGGGGAACTATGGCTACACCTTC
TRBV11-2,NA,12,TRBJ2-7,NA,CASSGGGYEQYF,TGTGCCAGCAGCGGTGGGGGCTACGAGCAGTACTTC
TRBV4-1,NA,15,TRBJ2-3,NA,CASSQEITNTDTQYF,TGCGCCAGCAGCCAAGAAATTACTAATACAGATACGCAGTATTTT
TRBV7-3,NA,14,TRBJ2-3,NA,CASSHEGSTDTQYF,TGTGCCAGCAGTCACGAGGGTAGCACAGATACGCAGTATTTT
TRBV5-5,NA,14,TRBJ2-3,NA,CASGPLTGADTQYF,TGTGCCTCCGGGCCCCTGACGGGTGCAGATACGCAGTATTTT
TRBV20-1,NA,11,TRBJ1-1,once,CSASPSQEAFF,TGCAGTGCTAGTCCGTCCCAGGAAGCTTTCTTT
TRBV2,NA,13,TRBJ1-2,NA,CASRVTPNYGYTF,TGTGCCAGCAGGGTGACACCTAACTATGGCTACACCTTC
TRBV27,NA,17,TRBJ1-1,NA,CASSPAYAGRGNTEAFF,TGTGCCAGCAGTCCCGCCTATGCTGGGAGAGGGAACACTGAAGCTTTCTTT
TRBV28,NA,14,TRBJ1-1,NA,CASHPPGQNTEAFF,TGTGCCAGCCACCCCCCCGGACAGAACACTGAAGCTTTCTTT
TRBV11-2,TRBD1,14,TRBJ2-1,NA,CASSWGTGFNEQFF,TGTGCCAGCAGCTGGGGGACAGGGTTCAATGAGCAGTTCTTC
TRBV28,NA,13,TRBJ1-2,NA,CASSLYRGNGYTF,TGTGCCAGCAGTTTATACCGAGGGAATGGCTACACCTTC
TRBV9,TRBD2,16,TRBJ2-1,NA,CASSARTSGKVDEQFF,TGTGCCAGCAGCGCCCGGACTAGCGGGAAGGTGGATGAGCAGTTCTTC
TRBV5-1,TRBD1,18,TRBJ2-3,NA,CASSLAGGTGDFGDTQYF,TGCGCCAGCAGCTTGGCCGGAGGGACAGGGGATTTCGGTGACACGCAGTATTTT
TRBV28,NA,13,TRBJ2-3,NA,CASSLWAENTQYF,TGTGCCAGCAGTTTATGGGCCGAAAATACGCAGTATTTT
TRBV9,NA,17,TRBJ1-2,NA,CASSVDVNRATFYGYTF,TGTGCCAGCAGCGTAGACGTAAACAGAGCAACCTTCTATGGCTACACCTTC
TRBV5-1,TRBD1,15,TRBJ1-5,NA,CASSLAGQGNQPQHF,TGCGCCAGCAGCTTAGCCGGACAGGGGAATCAGCCCCAGCATTTT
TRBV19,NA,16,TRBJ2-2,NA,CASRRRGTFAPGELFF,TGTGCCAGTAGGAGACGGGGCACATTTGCTCCCGGGGAGCTGTTTTTT
TRBV27,NA,14,TRBJ1-1,once,CASSFSTANTEAFF,TGTGCCAGCAGTTTTTCGACAGCCAACACTGAAGCTTTCTTT
TRBV5-4,TRBD2,15,TRBJ2-7,NA,CASSLTSGGSYEQYF,TGTGCCAGCAGCTTAACCTCGGGGGGATCCTACGAGCAGTACTTC
TRBV7-9,NA,13,TRBJ1-2,few,CASSLAQTYGYTF,TGTGCCAGCAGCTTAGCGCAAACCTATGGCTACACCTTC
TRBV5-1,NA,14,TRBJ2-1,NA,CASSGIPTGDEQFF,TGCGCCAGCAGCGGTATACCGACGGGCGATGAGCAGTTCTTC
TRBV28,NA,14,TRBJ2-7,NA,CASSVQQGTYEQYF,TGTGCCAGCAGTGTGCAACAGGGTACCTACGAGCAGTACTTC
TRBV28,TRBD1,19,TRBJ1-2,once,CASSDPLDRGLIYYYGYTF,TGTGCCAGCAGCGACCCCCTTGACAGGGGGCTGATTTATTACTATGGCTACACCTTC
TRBV18,TRBD1,16,TRBJ2-6,NA,CASSHGQGAGANVLTF,TGTGCCAGCTCTCACGGCCAGGGGGCTGGGGCCAACGTCCTGACTTTC
TRBV18,NA,12,TRBJ2-1,NA,CASSLRGDEQFF,TGTGCCAGCTCACTTAGGGGCGATGAGCAGTTCTTC
TRBV27,NA,14,TRBJ1-6,NA,CASSSRAPNSPLHF,TGTGCCAGCAGTTCCCGGGCTCCGAATTCACCCCTCCACTTT
TRBV18,NA,16,TRBJ1-2,NA,CASSPSGSVELYGYTF,TGTGCCAGCTCTCCTTCCGGGTCCGTAGAACTCTATGGCTACACCTTC
TRBV5-1,TRBD1,14,TRBJ1-3,once,CASSTTGSGDTIYF,TGCGCCAGCAGCACGACAGGGAGCGGAGACACCATATATTTT
TRBV7-2,NA,15,TRBJ2-1,NA,CASSLYSGPYNEQFF,TGTGCCAGCAGCTTATACTCTGGCCCCTACAATGAGCAGTTCTTC